The present entry profiles one T cell receptor beta chain with its context. The sample originates from a study of cytomegalovirus exposure and HLA in healthy donors. The CDR3 is made up of 16 amino acids. Germline lookup yields CDR1 SGHTA and CDR2 FQGTGA. The V segment lost 5 bases and the J segment 0 bases; nucleotides outside the gene matches: 8. Clones were sequenced by immunoSEQ multiplex PCR, and TCRdb holds only the in-frame ones, with some missing. The table includes 150,000 to 200,000 clones, around nine tenths detected once. The sequenced sample consisted of PBMCs. This TCR derives from a man aged 18-30 years in good health and CMV-seropositive. The gene calls are TRBV7-3 and TRBJ1-1, with 8 bases identical to TRBD1. CDR3 DNA: TGTGCCAGCAGCCCCGGGACAGGCCTCATGAACACTGAAGCTTTCTTT. Translation: CASSPGTGLMNTEAFF.